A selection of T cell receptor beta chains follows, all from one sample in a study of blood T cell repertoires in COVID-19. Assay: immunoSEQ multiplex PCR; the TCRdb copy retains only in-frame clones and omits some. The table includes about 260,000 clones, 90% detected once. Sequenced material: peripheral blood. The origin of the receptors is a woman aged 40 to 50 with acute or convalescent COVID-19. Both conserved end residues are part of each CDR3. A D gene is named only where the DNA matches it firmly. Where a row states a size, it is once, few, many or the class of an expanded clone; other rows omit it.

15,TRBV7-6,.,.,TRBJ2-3,CASSTQSGGTDTQYF,TGTGCCAGCAGCACCCAAAGCGGCGGCACAGATACGCAGTATTTT
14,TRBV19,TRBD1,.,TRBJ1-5,CASMRQGTGQPQHF,TGTGCCAGTATGCGACAGGGGACGGGTCAGCCCCAGCATTTT
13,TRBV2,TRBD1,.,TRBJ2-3,CASSMDRDPSQYF,TGTGCCAGCAGTATGGACAGGGACCCATCGCAGTATTTT
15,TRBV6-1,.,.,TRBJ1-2,CASSEGRSTSYGYTF,TGTGCCAGCAGTGAAGGGAGGAGTACAAGCTATGGCTACACCTTC
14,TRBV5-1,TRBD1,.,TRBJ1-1,CASGSGGQNTEAFF,TGCGCCAGCGGGTCAGGGGGCCAGAACACTGAAGCTTTCTTT
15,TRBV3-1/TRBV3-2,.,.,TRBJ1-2,CASSQQGRSNYGYTF,TGTGCCAGCAGCCAACAGGGCCGTTCTAACTATGGCTACACCTTC
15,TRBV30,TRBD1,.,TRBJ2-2,CAWRGQGANTGELFF,TGTGCCTGGAGGGGACAGGGGGCGAACACCGGGGAGCTGTTTTTT
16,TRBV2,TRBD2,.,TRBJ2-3,CASSEAAGTSTDTQYF,TGTGCCAGCAGTGAAGCAGCGGGGACGAGCACAGATACGCAGTATTTT
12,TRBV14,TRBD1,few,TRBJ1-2,CASSQQGGGYTF,TGTGCCAGCAGCCAACAGGGGGGTGGCTACACCTTC
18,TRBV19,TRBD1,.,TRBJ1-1,CASSIGTGGKGGFTEAFF,TGTGCCAGTAGTATAGGGACAGGGGGTAAGGGGGGATTCACTGAAGCTTTCTTT
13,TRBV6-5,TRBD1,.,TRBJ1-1,CASRQGADTEAFF,TGTGCCAGCAGGCAGGGGGCGGACACTGAAGCTTTCTTT
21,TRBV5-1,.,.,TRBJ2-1,CASSFVSRYPGTLKPHNEQFF,TGCGCCAGCAGCTTCGTGAGTCGCTATCCAGGAACCCTTAAACCTCACAATGAGCAGTTCTTC
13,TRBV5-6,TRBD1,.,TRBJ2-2,CASSLGTAGELFF,TGTGCCAGCAGCTTAGGGACAGCCGGGGAGCTGTTTTTT
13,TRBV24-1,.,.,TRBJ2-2,CATSGGNTGELFF,TGTGCCACCAGTGGGGGCAACACCGGGGAGCTGTTTTTT
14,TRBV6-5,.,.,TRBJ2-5,CASRAPFIIQTQYF,TGTGCCAGCAGGGCCCCCTTCATCATACAGACCCAGTACTTC
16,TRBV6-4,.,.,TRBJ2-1,CASSESRAAPYNEQFF,TGTGCCAGCAGTGAAAGCAGGGCAGCCCCCTACAATGAGCAGTTCTTC
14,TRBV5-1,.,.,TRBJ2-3,CASSLVPSTDTQYF,TGCGCCAGCAGCTTGGTTCCTAGCACAGATACGCAGTATTTT
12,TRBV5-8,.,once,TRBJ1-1,CASSRLYTEAFF,TGTGCCAGCAGCCGACTGTACACTGAAGCTTTCTTT
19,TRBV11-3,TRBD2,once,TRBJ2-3,CASSSTSLAGGVGTDTQYF,TGTGCCAGCAGCTCAACCTCCCTAGCGGGGGGGGTTGGCACAGATACGCAGTATTTT
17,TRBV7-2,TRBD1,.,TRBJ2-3,CASSLGLSGQNTDTQYF,TGTGCCAGCAGCTTAGGCCTCTCGGGACAGAATACAGATACGCAGTATTTT
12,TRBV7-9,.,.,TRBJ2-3,CASTMSLDTQYF,TGTGCCAGCACCATGAGCCTGGATACGCAGTATTTT
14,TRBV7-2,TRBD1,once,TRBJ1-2,CASSFLTGERGYTF,TGTGCCAGCAGCTTCTTGACAGGGGAGAGGGGCTACACCTTC
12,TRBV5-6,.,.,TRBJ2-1,CASSWRRNEQFF,TGTGCCAGCAGCTGGAGACGCAATGAGCAGTTCTTC
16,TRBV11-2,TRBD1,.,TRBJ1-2,CASSLVRGPRGPGYTF,TGTGCCAGCAGCTTAGTAAGAGGTCCCAGGGGGCCTGGCTACACCTTC
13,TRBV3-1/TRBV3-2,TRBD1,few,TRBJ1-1,CASSHVQGAEAFF,TGTGCCAGCAGCCATGTACAGGGGGCCGAAGCTTTCTTT
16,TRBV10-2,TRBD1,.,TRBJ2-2,CASSGPGQANTGELFF,TGCGCCAGCAGTGGGCCGGGACAGGCGAACACCGGGGAGCTGTTTTTT
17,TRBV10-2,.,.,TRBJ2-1,CASSDGGQTISYNEQFF,TGCGCCAGCAGTGACGGGGGGCAGACCATCTCCTACAATGAGCAGTTCTTC